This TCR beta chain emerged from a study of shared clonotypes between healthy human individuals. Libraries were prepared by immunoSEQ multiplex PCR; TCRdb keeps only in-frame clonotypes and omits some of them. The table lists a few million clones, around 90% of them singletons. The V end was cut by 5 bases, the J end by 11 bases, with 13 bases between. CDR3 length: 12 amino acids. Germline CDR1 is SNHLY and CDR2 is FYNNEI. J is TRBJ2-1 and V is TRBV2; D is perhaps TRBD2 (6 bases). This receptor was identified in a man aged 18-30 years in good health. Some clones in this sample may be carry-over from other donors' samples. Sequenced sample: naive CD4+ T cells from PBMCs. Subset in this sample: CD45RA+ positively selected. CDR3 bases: TGTGCCAGCAGTCCCCGGGACTTTAAGCAGTTCTTC. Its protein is CASSPRDFKQFF. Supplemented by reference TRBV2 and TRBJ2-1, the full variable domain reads EPEVTQTPSHQVTQMGQEVILRCVPISNHLYFYWYRQILGQKVEFLVSFYNNEISEKSEIFDDQFSVERPDGSNFTLKIRSTKLEDSAMYFCASSPRDFKQFFGPGTRLTVL.